These 2 T cell receptor beta chains came from one sample sequenced in a study of T cell repertoires in cytomegalovirus infection. TCRdb reanalysed the reads using MiXCR and keeps one entry per CDR3 protein. The table shows approximately 500,000 distinct CDR3 sequences, with about 17% occurring only once. Sequenced input: CD8+ T cells from PBMCs. The source is a human donor in good health (CMV status not recorded). Some clones in this sample may be carry-over from other donors' samples.

This chain uses TRBV18 with TRBJ2-1; the D gene is possibly TRBD1 (6 bases). The CDR3 length is 15 residues. The germline V and J ends were trimmed by 2 bases and 4 bases, with 12 bases remaining between them. Per the germline V gene, CDR1 is KGHSH and CDR2 is LQKENI. The DNA for the CDR3 is TGTGCCAGCTCACCATACAGGGTTAGTTACAATGAGCAGTTCTTC. It specifies CASSPYRVSYNEQFF.

The gene calls are TRBV20-1 and TRBJ1-3; unclear D gene. CDR1 is DFQATT, CDR2 SNEGSKA, per germline (reference sequence). The CDR3 totals 13 residues. V was clipped by 2 bases and J by 4 bases, with 9 bases between them. The chain's CDR3 is CSARRLEGNTIYF. The DNA of the CDR3 is TGCAGTGCTAGACGTCTAGAGGGAAACACCATATATTTT.